This passage covers 19 T cell receptor beta chains from one sample sequenced in a study of chemoradiotherapy in HPV16-positive cancers. The repertoire was sequenced with immunoSEQ multiplex PCR; TCRdb's copy has only in-frame clones and lacks some. The sample lists around 40,000 clones; 76% were seen once. Source: blood, taken from a patient who underwent chemoradiotherapy. The receptors were sampled from a human donor with HPV-associated anogenital cancer.

This clone was observed a few times. The chain uses TRBV30 and TRBJ1-2; D possibly corresponds to TRBD1 (6 bases). V lost 2 bases and J 5 bases, leaving 9 bases between the germline ends. The V gene's germline CDR1 is GTSNPN and CDR2 SVGIG (reference sequence). The CDR3 length is 12 residues. CDR3 loop: CAWSTGHYGYTF. The CDR3 coding sequence is TGTGCCTGGAGTACAGGGCATTATGGCTACACCTTC.

This chain joins TRBV2 and TRBJ1-1, with no clear D. The CDR3 consists of 11 residues. V lost 9 bases and J 8 bases, leaving 13 bases between the germline ends. Germline V gene lookup returns CDR1 SNHLY and CDR2 FYNNEI. CDR3 in DNA: TGTGCCAGTTCCCGGGAGGTAGAAGCTTTCTTT. Translating it yields CASSREVEAFF.

The CDR3 nucleotides are TGTGCCAGCAGCTTGGCTGGGGGGCGCCAGCCCCAGCATTTT. Translated: CASSLAGGRQPQHF. The chain joins TRBV5-4 to TRBJ1-5; tentative D call: TRBD1 (6 bases). Germline loops: CDR1 SGHNT, CDR2 YYREEE (reference sequence). The CDR3 runs 14 residues. V lost 0 bases to trimming and J lost 7 bases, with 11 bases between them.

V is TRBV6-1 and J is TRBJ1-6; D call uncertain. The CDR3 has 14 amino acids. The germline V and J ends were trimmed by 8 bases and 7 bases, with 15 bases remaining between them. The germline gives CDR1 MNHNS, CDR2 SASEGT. The CDR3 DNA sequence: TGTGCCAGCTCATCCAACACAGCAAATTCACCCCTCCACTTT. It yields the protein CASSSNTANSPLHF.

The chain recombines TRBV7-2 with TRBJ2-5; TRBD2 is a possible D gene (7 bases). The CDR3 loop spans 16 amino acids. The V and J ends lost 4 bases and 6 bases respectively, with 21 bases between them. Germline-derived CDR1 and CDR2 are SGHTA and FQGNSA. CDR3 coding DNA: TGTGCCAGCAGCTCTTCCGACGCGGGGGCCCAGCAGACCCAGTACTTC. It specifies CASSSSDAGAQQTQYF.

The gene calls are TRBV18 and TRBJ1-2, with D unresolved. The CDR3 has 16 amino acids. With 3 bases removed from V and 2 bases from J, the gap between germline ends came to 16 bases. Germline loops: CDR1 KGHSH, CDR2 LQKENI. The CDR3 sequence: CASSPLPAEGNYGYTF. CDR3 DNA: TGTGCCAGCTCACCCCTTCCGGCGGAGGGAAACTATGGCTACACCTTC. Full variable domain (rest looked up from reference TRBV18 and TRBJ1-2): NAGVMQNPRHLVRRRGQEARLRCSPMKGHSHVYWYRQLPEEGLKFMVYLQKENIIDESGMPKERFSAEFPKEGPSILRIQQVVRGDSAAYFCASSPLPAEGNYGYTFGSGTRLTVV.

This clone turned up a few times. This chain uses TRBV6-5 with TRBJ1-1, with TRBD1 as a possible D gene (5 bases). CDR1 is MNHEY, CDR2 SVGAGI, per germline. The CDR3 has 15 amino acids. The germline V and J ends were trimmed by 0 bases and 6 bases, with 14 bases remaining between them. CDR3 coding DNA: TGTGCCAGCAGTTACTCGATTCAGGGCAATTCTGAAGCTTTCTTT. This codes for CASSYSIQGNSEAFF.

The rearrangement uses TRBV6-1 and TRBJ1-2, with 8 bases lining up with TRBD1. Trimming cost V 6 bases and J 6 bases; bases outside gene matches: 6. The CDR3 contains 13 residues. Germline V gene sequence: CDR1 MNHNS, CDR2 SASEGT. In DNA form, the CDR3 reads TGTGCCAGCAGAGCGGACAGGGCGAATGGCTACACCTTC. The encoded protein is CASRADRANGYTF.

CDR3 protein: CASSASGWPSYEQYF. DNA for the CDR3: TGTGCCAGCAGTGCGTCTGGGTGGCCCTCCTACGAGCAGTACTTC. The genes are TRBV28 and TRBJ2-7; no clear D gene. The CDR3 runs 15 residues. Germline V gene lookup returns CDR1 MDHEN and CDR2 SYDVKM. Trimming took 5 bases from V and 0 from J, leaving 14 bases between them.

The chain employs TRBV27 and TRBJ2-5, with TRBD1 matching over 9 bases. The CDR3 loop spans 13 amino acids. Germline V gene sequence: CDR1 MNHEY, CDR2 SMNVEV (reference sequence). V lost 6 bases and J lost 6; bases outside the gene matches: 5. The DNA of the CDR3 is TGTGCCAGCAGCACCGGACAGGGGAAGACCCAGTACTTC. Encoded protein: CASSTGQGKTQYF.

The chain has TRBV7-3 and TRBJ2-1; 8 bases fit TRBD1. The CDR3 is 14 amino acids. Germline CDR1 reads SGHTA; CDR2 reads FQGTGA. With 3 bases clipped from V and 5 bases from J, the junction kept 3 bases outside the gene matches. DNA for the CDR3: TGTGCCAGCAGCTTCCAACAGGGGGACAATGAGCAGTTCTTC. It codes for CASSFQQGDNEQFF.

This chain connects TRBV19 to TRBJ1-2; TRBD1 is a possible D gene (6 bases). From germline, CDR1 is LNHDA and CDR2 SQIVND (reference sequence). The CDR3 loop spans 14 amino acids. Trimming took 7 bases from V and 5 from J, leaving 17 bases between them. The CDR3 nucleotides read TGTGCCAGTATTCCCAAGGACAGATTTTATGGCTACACCTTC. It yields the protein CASIPKDRFYGYTF.

The chain links TRBV5-1 to TRBJ2-2, with 11 bases identical to TRBD1. The CDR3 has 15 residues. CDR1 SGHRS and CDR2 YFSETQ come from the germline V gene. Trimming removed 3 bases from V and 4 bases from J; junction bases left unmatched: 2. The chain's CDR3 is CASSSGTGGTGELFF. The CDR3 DNA is TGCGCCAGCAGCTCCGGGACAGGGGGCACCGGGGAGCTGTTTTTT. Combining the CDR3 with reference TRBV5-1 and TRBJ2-2 gives the whole variable domain KAGVTQTPRYLIKTRGQQVTLSCSPISGHRSVSWYQQTPGQGLQFLFEYFSETQRNKGNFPGRFSGRQFSNSRSEMNVSTLELGDSALYLCASSSGTGGTGELFFGEGSRLTVL.

This clone has only a few counts. This chain joins TRBV2 and TRBJ2-3; maybe TRBD1 (5 bases). The CDR3 is 15 amino acids. The germline CDR1 and CDR2 sequences are SNHLY and FYNNEI. Trimming removed 4 bases from V and 5 bases from J, with 16 bases in between. CDR3 in DNA: TGTGCCAGCAGTGTTCCGGCAGGGCGAGGAGATACGCAGTATTTT. Its translation: CASSVPAGRGDTQYF.

The rearrangement joins TRBV7-8 to TRBJ1-5; D not resolved. V was pared by 2 bases and J by 1 base, with 3 bases between. CDR3 length equals 13 residues. The germline V gene encodes CDR1 SGHVS and CDR2 FQNEAQ. As DNA, the CDR3 is TGTGCCAGCAGCTTATGGAGCAATCAGCCCCAGCATTTT. This translates into CASSLWSNQPQHF. Filled out from reference TRBV7-8 and TRBJ1-5, the complete variable domain reads GAGVSQSPRYKVAKRGQDVALRCDPISGHVSLFWYQQALGQGPEFLTYFQNEAQLDKSGLPSDRFFAERPEGSVSTLKIQRTQQEDSAVYLCASSLWSNQPQHFGDGTRLSIL.

This chain connects TRBV9 to TRBJ2-3; 11 bases are a match to TRBD1. The CDR3 totals 15 residues. V trimming: 4 bases; J trimming: 4 bases; junction bases outside the gene matches: 5. CDR1 SGDLS and CDR2 YYNGEE come from the germline V gene. The CDR3 DNA reads as TGTGCCAGCAGCCCGCGGACAGGGGGCTCAGATACGCAGTATTTT. Translation gives CASSPRTGGSDTQYF.

The CDR3 sequence: CSVSQGTGAYEQYF. CDR3 DNA sequence: TGCAGCGTTTCCCAGGGGACGGGAGCCTACGAGCAGTACTTC. This chain uses TRBV29-1 with TRBJ2-7; D possibly uses TRBD1 or TRBD2 (6 bases each). Trimming left V 5 bases short and J 2 bases short, with 16 bases between. Germline V gene sequence: CDR1 SQVTM, CDR2 ANQGSEA. The CDR3 is made up of 14 amino acids.

The chain carries TRBV28 and TRBJ2-7; TRBD1 agrees at 10 bases. V trimming: 5 bases; J trimming: 1 base; junction bases outside the gene matches: 2. The CDR3 is 14 amino acids. Germline V CDR1 and CDR2: MDHEN, SYDVKM. This CDR3 reads CASSPGQGSYEQYF. The CDR3 nucleotides are TGTGCCAGCAGTCCGGGACAGGGGTCCTACGAGCAGTACTTC.

The chain is built from TRBV18 and TRBJ1-3; D is unresolved. The CDR3 sequence is 15 residues long. From germline, CDR1 is KGHSH and CDR2 LQKENI. Trimming stripped 0 bases from V and 1 base from J, with 7 bases between. The CDR3 DNA reads TGTGCCAGCTCACCACCCAGCACTTCTGGAAACACCATATATTTT. It is translated as CASSPPSTSGNTIYF.